This T cell receptor (beta chain) was observed in a study of Graves' ophthalmopathy and Graves' hyperthyroidism. Study-wide background: Ophthalmopathy not arising within 18 months of follow-up defined hyperthyroidism as stable.

The CDR3 sequence is 16 residues long. V lost 3 bases and J lost 7; bases outside the gene matches: 12. Per germline, CDR1 SNHLY and CDR2 FYNNEI. Study-wide results and caveats: As the model predicted ophthalmopathy progression, it achieved a sensitivity of about 71% and a specificity of around 73%.

Ineligible for inclusion were patients with other autoimmune diseases, uncontrolled infections, pregnancy or lactation. Clinical symptoms, serum thyroxine, TRAb, thyroid ultrasound and orbital computed tomography were relied on for diagnosis. As concerns this clonotype: Its matching antigen is unknown.

From RNA, the CDR3 regions of TCR beta chains were amplified and sequenced. The first round was an RT-PCR with HTBI primers, and the second round was a multiplex PCR. In TCRdb, the multiplex PCR reads were re-called with MiXCR into one record per CDR3 protein. The sample records a few hundred thousand distinct CDR3 sequences, 35% to 45% being singletons. The TCR originated in an adult man with Graves' hyperthyroidism. The V and J genes are TRBV2 and TRBJ2-7; 10 bases are shared with TRBD2. The specimen sequenced was peripheral blood or thyroid tissue (not recorded which). The CDR3 loop is CASSDFSGTSDPEQYF. CDR3 nucleotide sequence: TGTGCCAGCAGTGACTTTTCCGGGACTAGCGACCCAGAGCAGTACTTC.